Listed here are 14 T cell receptor beta chains from one sample, sequenced in a study of T-cell reconstitution after alpha-beta-depleted transplantation in children. TCRbeta library construction was performed incorporating unique molecular identifiers. Each CDR3 protein is one row after TCRdb ran MiXCR on the PCR reads. The profile shows about 610,000 distinct CDR3 sequences, about 10% of them singletons. The sample consisted of PBMCs from the stem cell graft donor, taken from the stem cell graft. These receptors were obtained from a human donor who donated a stem cell graft to a child with acute myeloid leukemia.

There are a few counts of this clonotype. The chain carries TRBV5-1 and TRBJ1-6; D unclear. This CDR3 region has 14 residues. Germline V lookup: CDR1 SGHRS, CDR2 YFSETQ. V gave up 0 bases and J gave up 8 bases, with 9 bases separating them. Written as DNA, the CDR3 is TGCGCCAGCAGCTTGGGGGAATCGGATTCACCCCTCCACTTT. It specifies CASSLGESDSPLHF.

This clonotype was seen a few times. This chain joins TRBV5-1 and TRBJ2-7; D is perhaps TRBD1 or TRBD2 (5 bases each). Per the germline V gene, CDR1 is SGHRS and CDR2 is YFSETQ. This CDR3 spans 13 amino acids. Trimming took 4 bases from V and 5 from J, leaving 13 bases between them. The CDR3 DNA sequence: TGCGCCAGCAGCCTCCGGGACGGCGACGAGCAGTACTTC. Translating it yields CASSLRDGDEQYF. The entire variable domain, with the rest obtained from reference TRBV5-1 and TRBJ2-7, is as follows: KAGVTQTPRYLIKTRGQQVTLSCSPISGHRSVSWYQQTPGQGLQFLFEYFSETQRNKGNFPGRFSGRQFSNSRSEMNVSTLELGDSALYLCASSLRDGDEQYFGPGTRLTVT.

In its sample, this clonotype was seen many times. J is TRBJ2-3 and V is TRBV29-1; 7 bases agree with TRBD2. Per the germline V gene, CDR1 is SQVTM and CDR2 is ANQGSEA. The CDR3 spans 13 residues. J gave up 5 bases and V 0 bases, and 2 bases lay outside the gene matches. The CDR3 region is CSVEEAGEDTQYF. CDR3 coding DNA: TGCAGCGTTGAAGAGGCGGGAGAAGATACGCAGTATTTT.

V is TRBV6-5 and J is TRBJ2-7; perhaps TRBD2 as D (6 bases). The CDR3 has 16 residues. V was clipped by 2 bases and J by 2 bases, with 16 bases between them. CDR1 is MNHEY and CDR2 is SVGAGI in the germline V gene. DNA of the CDR3: TGTGCCAGCAGTTACCTTGGGAGGACCCCCCCCTACGAGCAGTACTTC. It encodes CASSYLGRTPPYEQYF.

This clonotype was detected ten times or more. The chain has TRBV6-6 and TRBJ2-1; 7 positions match TRBD1. With 4 bases clipped from V and 7 bases from J, the junction kept 10 bases outside the gene matches. The germline gives CDR1 MNHNY, CDR2 SVGAGI (reference sequence). The CDR3 is made up of 15 amino acids. CDR3 DNA sequence: TGTGCCAGCAGTTTTGGGGACAGTAGAGGTAATGAGCAGTTCTTC. It translates to CASSFGDSRGNEQFF.

V usage is TRBV20-1 and J usage is TRBJ2-5, with D maybe TRBD2 (6 bases). Germline V gene data show CDR1 as DFQATT and CDR2 as SNEGSKA (reference sequence). V was shortened by 6 bases and J by 3 bases, with 11 bases between the two germline ends. This CDR3 is built from 12 residues. In DNA, the CDR3 is TGCAGTGCACCTAGCGTAAAAGAGACCCAGTACTTC. Its protein is CSAPSVKETQYF.

The chain is built from TRBV4-3 and TRBJ1-1; 7 nucleotides align to TRBD1. Germline V gene sequence: CDR1 LGHNA, CDR2 YSLEER. CDR3 size: 14 residues. The trim removed 3 bases at V and 6 bases at J, leaving 7 bases unmatched. The CDR3 DNA is TGCGCCAGCAGCCACCTTCAGGGGGTAGCTGAAGCTTTCTTT. Amino acid sequence: CASSHLQGVAEAFF.

This chain links TRBV7-2 with TRBJ2-7; tentatively, D is TRBD1 (6 bases). The CDR3 runs to 14 residues. The V gene lost 5 bases and the J gene lost 5 bases, with 16 bases spanning the gap. Germline CDR1 reads SGHTA; CDR2 reads FQGNSA. DNA for the CDR3: TGTGCCAGCAGCCCGTTTGTGGGGGCGAACGAGCAGTACTTC. Encoded protein: CASSPFVGANEQYF. The whole variable domain, filled in from reference TRBV7-2 and TRBJ2-7, reads GAGVSQSPSNKVTEKGKDVELRCDPISGHTALYWYRQSLGQGLEFLIYFQGNSAPDKSGLPSDRFSAERTGGSVSTLTIQRTQQEDSAVYLCASSPFVGANEQYFGPGTRLTVT.

This clonotype showed up many times. This chain links TRBV5-1 with TRBJ2-1, with 8 bases lining up with TRBD2. CDR1 is SGHRS, CDR2 YFSETQ, per germline. The CDR3 runs 16 residues. V lost 0 bases to trimming and J lost 3 bases; unmatched junction nucleotides: 5. CDR3 sequence (DNA): TGCGCCAGCAGCTTGGGGGTCGGGGGGGACTACAATGAGCAGTTCTTC. This translates into CASSLGVGGDYNEQFF. The full variable domain, with the rest looked up from reference TRBV5-1 and TRBJ2-1, is KAGVTQTPRYLIKTRGQQVTLSCSPISGHRSVSWYQQTPGQGLQFLFEYFSETQRNKGNFPGRFSGRQFSNSRSEMNVSTLELGDSALYLCASSLGVGGDYNEQFFGPGTRLTVL.

This clonotype was seen many times. The CDR3 spells CATSDPGTGFGELFF. CDR3 in DNA: TGTGCCACCAGTGACCCCGGGACAGGGTTCGGGGAGCTGTTTTTT. The chain employs TRBV24-1 and TRBJ2-2; 9 positions match TRBD1. The CDR3 loop spans 15 amino acids. Germline V gene lookup returns CDR1 KGHDR and CDR2 SFDVKD. The ends lost 4 bases at V and 7 bases at J; junction bases unmatched: 6.

The chain is built from TRBV30 and TRBJ2-6; D perhaps matches TRBD1 (6 bases). V was clipped by 5 bases and J by 2 bases, with 7 bases between them. Looked up from germline, CDR1 is GTSNPN and CDR2 is SVGIG (reference sequence). The CDR3 has 13 residues. The CDR3 reads CAWEGAGANVLTF. The CDR3 DNA follows: TGTGCCTGGGAGGGGGCTGGGGCCAACGTCCTGACTTTC.

This clonotype was seen ten or more times. V usage is TRBV20-1 and J usage is TRBJ1-6; TRBD1 agrees at 12 bases. The CDR3 is 15 residues long. From germline, CDR1 is DFQATT and CDR2 SNEGSKA (reference sequence). The V gene end was trimmed by 6 bases and the J gene end by 8 bases; junction bases not matched to a gene: 8. The CDR3 spells CSAIPGQGADSPLHF. Written as DNA, the CDR3 is TGCAGTGCAATACCGGGACAGGGGGCGGATTCACCCCTCCACTTT.

This clonotype occurred a few times. This chain connects TRBV20-1 to TRBJ2-3; 10 bases agree with TRBD2. CDR1 is DFQATT and CDR2 is SNEGSKA in the germline V gene (reference sequence). This CDR3 contains 15 residues. J lost 2 bases, V lost 4 bases, and 6 bases had no gene match. Here the CDR3 DNA reads TGCAGTGCTAAACCCGGGACTAGCGCCACAGATACGCAGTATTTT. It is translated as CSAKPGTSATDTQYF.

This clonotype has at least ten counts. The genes are TRBV7-2 and TRBJ2-7, with D perhaps matching TRBD1 (5 bases). The CDR3 has 12 residues. Between the trimmed V and J ends, which lost 5 bases and 4 bases, there was a span of 9 bases. CDR1 SGHTA and CDR2 FQGNSA come from the germline V gene. The CDR3 sequence is CASSQPGYEQYF. The DNA of the CDR3 is TGTGCCAGCAGCCAGCCAGGGTACGAGCAGTACTTC.